Following are 28 T cell receptor beta chains from one sample sequenced in a study of blood T cell repertoires in COVID-19. Data came from immunoSEQ multiplex PCR; TCRdb stores just in-frame clones and leaves some out. The sample lists about 170,000 clones, 84% occurring once. Sequencing was carried out using peripheral blood. The receptor source for this set is a young man with active or convalescent COVID-19.

This clone was found a few times. This sequence joins TRBV7-2 and TRBJ2-1; 8 bases align to TRBD2. CDR3 length: 16 amino acids. Trimming at V came to 3 bases and at J to 10 bases, leaving 14 bases not matched to a gene. The germline CDR1 and CDR2 sequences are SGHTA and FQGNSA. DNA of the CDR3: TGTGCCAGCAGCTTCAATGAGGGCCGGGGGGGCGAGGAGCAGTTCTTC. Translated, it gives CASSFNEGRGGEEQFF.

This rearrangement joins TRBV11-3 to TRBJ2-7; tentatively, D is TRBD2 (5 bases). V lost 2 bases and J 0 bases, leaving 8 bases between the germline ends. The germline V gene encodes CDR1 SGHNT and CDR2 YENEEA. The CDR3 contains 14 residues. The CDR3 nucleotides read TGTGCCAGCAGCTTAACTAGGGACTCCTACGAGCAGTACTTC. Translation gives CASSLTRDSYEQYF. Full variable domain (rest looked up from reference TRBV11-3 and TRBJ2-7): EAGVVQSPRYKIIEKKQPVAFWCNPISGHNTLYWYLQNLGQGPELLIRYENEEAVDDSQLPKDRFSAERLKGVDSTLKIQPAELGDSAVYLCASSLTRDSYEQYFGPGTRLTVT.

V gene TRBV6-6 combines with J gene TRBJ2-1; weak D call: TRBD2 (5 bases). This CDR3 has 14 amino acids. Trimming stripped 4 bases from V and 10 bases from J, with 17 bases between. Germline-derived CDR1 and CDR2 are MNHNY and SVGAGI (reference sequence). Here the CDR3 reads CASSSRDYWVEQFF. CDR3 nucleotide sequence: TGTGCCAGCAGTTCACGAGACTATTGGGTGGAGCAGTTCTTC.

J is TRBJ2-2 and V is TRBV7-9, with TRBD1 matching over 10 bases. Germline V gene sequence: CDR1 SEHNR, CDR2 FQNEAQ (reference sequence). This CDR3 region has 14 residues. V dropped 5 bases and J dropped 8; count of bases not matched to a gene: 5. The CDR3 region has the DNA TGTGCCAGCAGCCCCAGACAGGGGGCAGGGGAGCTGTTTTTT. Protein: CASSPRQGAGELFF.

This chain joins TRBV5-6 and TRBJ2-3; 8 bases align to TRBD2. Germline V CDR1 and CDR2: SGHDT, YYEEEE. V was clipped by 4 bases and J by 2 bases; unmatched bases: 9. This CDR3 comprises 16 residues. Here the CDR3 reads CASSPGGDGPTDTQYF. DNA of the CDR3: TGTGCCAGCAGCCCGGGAGGGGACGGACCCACAGATACGCAGTATTTT.

This CDR3 is CAWSSGTDPVNEKLFF. CDR3 in DNA: TGTGCCTGGAGTTCCGGGACAGACCCTGTAAATGAAAAACTGTTTTTT. The V call is TRBV30, the J call TRBJ1-4, with TRBD1 matching over 7 bases. Germline loops: CDR1 GTSNPN, CDR2 SVGIG (reference sequence). Trimming cost V 2 bases and J 5 bases; bases outside gene matches: 11. The CDR3 length is 16 residues.

This clone appeared a single time. V usage is TRBV10-3 and J usage is TRBJ2-7, with 7 nucleotides matching TRBD2. This CDR3 region has 14 residues. The V gene's germline CDR1 is ENHRY and CDR2 SYGVKD. V gave up 2 bases and J gave up 7 bases; unmatched junction bases: 8. The CDR3 DNA sequence: TGTGCCATCAGTGAGCAAGGAATGGGGGGGGAGCAGTACTTC. Amino acids: CAISEQGMGGEQYF.

This clone was found once. The genes are TRBV28 and TRBJ1-3; the D gene is possibly TRBD1 (5 bases). CDR1 and CDR2 from the germline V gene are MDHEN and SYDVKM. The ends were cut back, 3 bases at V and 5 bases at J, with 26 bases in the middle. This CDR3 has 19 residues. The CDR3 sequence is CASSFGSGDWTQLRNTIYF. As DNA, the CDR3 is TGTGCCAGCAGTTTCGGGTCGGGCGACTGGACACAACTCAGAAACACCATATATTTT.

V usage is TRBV2 and J usage is TRBJ2-3; TRBD2 matches 12 bases. V gave up 4 bases and J gave up 3 bases; unmatched junction bases: 2. Looked up from germline, CDR1 is SNHLY and CDR2 is FYNNEI. CDR3 length: 15 residues. CDR3 coding DNA: TGTGCCAGCAGTGGGACTAGCGGGGAGACAGATACGCAGTATTTT. The encoded protein is CASSGTSGETDTQYF.

The chain recombines TRBV11-2 with TRBJ1-1; 9 bases map to TRBD1. Germline CDR1 and CDR2: SGHAT and FQNNGV. CDR3 length: 15 residues. With 3 bases clipped from V and 4 bases from J, the junction kept 6 bases outside the gene matches. The CDR3 sequence: CASSFYRDRATEAFF. The CDR3 DNA follows: TGTGCCAGCAGCTTCTACCGGGACAGGGCCACTGAAGCTTTCTTT.

The genes are TRBV30 and TRBJ2-1; 10 bases agree with TRBD2. Per germline, CDR1 GTSNPN and CDR2 SVGIG (reference sequence). J lost 2 bases, V lost 5 bases, and 3 bases had no gene match. This CDR3 spans 14 amino acids. The CDR3 reads CAWHGTSAYNEQFF. DNA of the CDR3: TGTGCCTGGCACGGGACTAGCGCCTACAATGAGCAGTTCTTC.

The J gene is TRBJ1-2, the V gene TRBV6-1; TRBD1 is a possible D gene (6 bases). This CDR3 contains 15 residues. Germline V gives CDR1 MNHNS, CDR2 SASEGT. The V end was cut by 3 bases, the J end by 4 bases, with 15 bases between. This CDR3 reads CASSDVPDSSYGYTF. CDR3 DNA: TGTGCCAGCAGTGACGTCCCGGACAGTTCCTATGGCTACACCTTC.

For the CDR3, the DNA is TGTGCCAGCAGTTACTCGGGGCCGGGCAACACTGAAGCTTTCTTT. Encoded protein: CASSYSGPGNTEAFF. The V gene is TRBV6-5, the J gene TRBJ1-1; D might be TRBD1 (5 bases). This CDR3 is 15 amino acids long. Trimming removed 0 bases at V and 2 bases at J, with 10 bases between. Germline values: CDR1 MNHEY, CDR2 SVGAGI.

As DNA, the CDR3 is TGTGCCAGCGCCACGGGACTAGCGGGAGAAGAGACCCAGTACTTC. It codes for CASATGLAGEETQYF. This chain uses TRBV2 with TRBJ2-5; TRBD2 matches 14 bases. Germline CDR1 reads SNHLY; CDR2 reads FYNNEI. The CDR3 extends over 15 amino acids. V was pared by 8 bases and J by 3 bases, with 5 bases of the junction left unmatched.

In its sample, this clone was seen a few times. The chain recombines TRBV29-1 with TRBJ1-1; 7 nucleotides match TRBD1. This CDR3 spans 14 amino acids. Germline V lookup: CDR1 SQVTM, CDR2 ANQGSEA. Trimming took 6 bases from V and 4 from J; bases not matched to a gene: 11. CDR3 bases: TGCAGCGTCAAACAGACAGGGTCGGGCACTGAAGCTTTCTTT. Protein: CSVKQTGSGTEAFF. Drawing the rest from reference TRBV29-1 and TRBJ1-1, the complete variable domain is SAVISQKPSRDICQRGTSLTIQCQVDSQVTMMFWYRQQPGQSLTLIATANQGSEATYESGFVIDKFPISRPNLTFSTLTVSNMSPEDSSIYLCSVKQTGSGTEAFFGQGTRLTVV.

This clone is a singleton in its sample. The V and J genes are TRBV4-1 and TRBJ1-1, with 7 bases that match TRBD1. J was trimmed by 1 base and V by 3 bases; bases with no gene match: 2. The CDR3 contains 14 residues. Germline CDR1 MGHRA, CDR2 YSYEKL. The CDR3 spells CASSHRGSNTEAFF. The CDR3 DNA follows: TGCGCCAGCAGCCACAGGGGGTCGAACACTGAAGCTTTCTTT.

The V gene is TRBV19, the J gene TRBJ1-1, with D perhaps matching TRBD1 (5 bases). CDR1 is LNHDA and CDR2 is SQIVND in the germline V gene (reference sequence). This CDR3 is built from 15 residues. Trimming pared 0 bases from V and 3 bases from J, leaving 11 bases between. The CDR3 coding sequence is TGTGCCAGTAGTATAGATGGTGACAGTTACACTGAAGCTTTCTTT. It translates to CASSIDGDSYTEAFF.

The chain is built from TRBV4-2 and TRBJ2-3; 9 bases align to TRBD1. In germline, CDR1 is LGHNA, CDR2 YNFKEQ. After removal of 2 bases from V and 11 bases from J, the junction contained 8 bases not matched to a gene. The CDR3 is 14 amino acids. This CDR3 reads CASSQNTGGWVQYF. CDR3 sequence (DNA): TGTGCCAGCAGCCAAAACACAGGGGGCTGGGTGCAGTATTTT.

The genes are TRBV24-1 and TRBJ2-1; unclear D gene. Germline V gene data show CDR1 as KGHDR and CDR2 as SFDVKD. V gave up 2 bases and J gave up 0 bases, with 10 bases separating them. The CDR3 contains 16 residues. The CDR3 region is CATSDSGASSYNEQFF. The CDR3 bases are TGTGCCACCAGTGATTCCGGTGCGAGCTCCTACAATGAGCAGTTCTTC.

The rearrangement joins TRBV11-2 to TRBJ2-3; the D is unclear. From germline, CDR1 is SGHAT and CDR2 FQNNGV. Trimming removed 5 bases from V and 0 bases from J, with 9 bases in between. The CDR3 is 14 amino acids. The CDR3 DNA reads TGTGCCAGCAGCCTTCAGCGTAGCACAGATACGCAGTATTTT. Translated, it gives CASSLQRSTDTQYF.

This clone came up once. The J gene is TRBJ1-2, the V gene TRBV7-9; D not resolved. Trimming removed 5 bases from V and 7 bases from J, with 14 bases in between. This CDR3 region has 13 residues. Germline loops: CDR1 SEHNR, CDR2 FQNEAQ (reference sequence). The CDR3 DNA sequence: TGTGCCAGCAGCCCCTTTGAGGCCACTGGCTACACCTTC. It translates to CASSPFEATGYTF.

The V and J genes are TRBV25-1 and TRBJ1-6; 7 bases align to TRBD1. This CDR3 contains 14 residues. The V segment lost 1 base and the J segment 11 bases; nucleotides outside the gene matches: 5. CDR1 and CDR2 from the germline V gene are MGHDK and SYGVNS. The CDR3 DNA reads as TGTGCCAGCAGTGAATCCAGGGGGTTCACACCCCTCCACTTT. Translated: CASSESRGFTPLHF. Variable domain in full (rest from reference TRBV25-1 and TRBJ1-6): EADIYQTPRYLVIGTGKKITLECSQTMGHDKMYWYQQDPGMELHLIHYSYGVNSTEKGDLSSESTVSRIRTEHFPLTLESARPSHTSQYLCASSESRGFTPLHFGNGTRLTVT.

The chain is built from TRBV7-9 and TRBJ1-2, with a tentative D call TRBD1 (5 bases). Between the trimmed V and J ends, which lost 2 bases and 7 bases, there was a span of 11 bases. The CDR3 contains 13 residues. The germline CDR1 and CDR2 sequences are SEHNR and FQNEAQ (reference sequence). CDR3 nucleotide sequence: TGTGCCAGCAGCTTACCCAACGGGGGTGGCTACACCTTC. Its translation is CASSLPNGGGYTF.

V usage is TRBV7-8 and J usage is TRBJ1-1; a possible D gene is TRBD1 (6 bases). This CDR3 contains 15 residues. The germline V gene encodes CDR1 SGHVS and CDR2 FQNEAQ. V lost 0 bases to trimming and J lost 5 bases, with 13 bases between them. The CDR3 DNA reads as TGTGCCAGCAGCTTAGCGCCCGGACAGCTAACTGAAGCTTTCTTT. This codes for CASSLAPGQLTEAFF. The entire variable domain, with the rest obtained from reference TRBV7-8 and TRBJ1-1, is as follows: GAGVSQSPRYKVAKRGQDVALRCDPISGHVSLFWYQQALGQGPEFLTYFQNEAQLDKSGLPSDRFFAERPEGSVSTLKIQRTQQEDSAVYLCASSLAPGQLTEAFFGQGTRLTVV.

This chain uses TRBV3-1 (or the pseudogene TRBV3-2) with TRBJ2-2; 8 bases agree with TRBD1. The CDR3 length is 18 residues. J gave up 5 bases and V 0 bases, and 11 bases lay outside the gene matches. Germline V gene sequence: CDR1 LGHDT, CDR2 YNNKEL (reference sequence). The CDR3 sequence is CASSQDPSAGGRTGELFF. The DNA of the CDR3 is TGTGCCAGCAGCCAAGATCCCTCGGCAGGGGGCAGGACCGGGGAGCTGTTTTTT.

V gene TRBV27 combines with J gene TRBJ2-1; TRBD2 agrees at 12 bases. Germline V gives CDR1 MNHEY, CDR2 SMNVEV (reference sequence). CDR3 length: 15 residues. The ends lost 5 bases at V and 4 bases at J; junction bases unmatched: 3. The CDR3 nucleotides read TGTGCCAGCAGTGCCGGGACTAGCGGGTACAATGAGCAGTTCTTC. It codes for CASSAGTSGYNEQFF.

In its sample, this clone was seen a few times. CDR3 coding DNA: TGCGCCAGCAGCGCCTCAACCCTCCAGACTAGATTAGGCACAGATACGCAGTATTTT. Translating it yields CASSASTLQTRLGTDTQYF. V is TRBV4-1 and J is TRBJ2-3, with D maybe TRBD2 (6 bases). The V gene's germline CDR1 is MGHRA and CDR2 YSYEKL. The germline V and J ends were trimmed by 5 bases and 1 base, with 25 bases remaining between them. CDR3 length: 19 amino acids.

The chain carries TRBV2 and TRBJ2-7, with 10 bases that match TRBD1. The CDR3 spans 13 residues. With 6 bases clipped from V and 3 bases from J, the junction kept 2 bases outside the gene matches. The germline V gene encodes CDR1 SNHLY and CDR2 FYNNEI. Here the CDR3 reads CASSGDRGYEQYF. In DNA, the CDR3 is TGTGCCAGCAGCGGGGACAGGGGCTACGAGCAGTACTTC.